This T cell receptor (beta chain) is drawn from a study of blood T cell repertoires in COVID-19. Overall study context: From the United States, Italy and Spain came samples of acute and convalescent COVID-19.

In the authors' workflow: Estimated nucleated cell counts came from reference gene primer amplification. Repertoires were generated with immunoSEQ multiplex PCR, while TCRdb's copy carries only in-frame clones and drops some. That table gives V, J and clone size, and the DNA gave D and trimming. The sample records some 100,000 clones, approximately 88% being singletons. Sample: peripheral blood. The receptor's source is a woman aged 55-69 years with acute or convalescent COVID-19.

In DNA, the CDR3 is TGTGCCAGCAGCCCGAACAACAGGGGGCAAGCTTTCTTT. Translated, it gives CASSPNNRGQAFF. The chain has TRBV9 and TRBJ1-1; 9 bases fit TRBD1. The length of the CDR3 is 13 residues. Germline CDR1 is SGDLS and CDR2 is YYNGEE. Losses at the gene ends were 4 bases for V and 9 bases for J; bases not matched to a gene: 7. Full variable domain (rest looked up from reference TRBV9 and TRBJ1-1): DSGVTQTPKHLITATGQRVTLRCSPRSGDLSVYWYQQSLDQGLQFLIQYYNGEERAKGNILERFSAQQFPDLHSELNLSSLELGDSALYFCASSPNNRGQAFFGQGTRLTVV.